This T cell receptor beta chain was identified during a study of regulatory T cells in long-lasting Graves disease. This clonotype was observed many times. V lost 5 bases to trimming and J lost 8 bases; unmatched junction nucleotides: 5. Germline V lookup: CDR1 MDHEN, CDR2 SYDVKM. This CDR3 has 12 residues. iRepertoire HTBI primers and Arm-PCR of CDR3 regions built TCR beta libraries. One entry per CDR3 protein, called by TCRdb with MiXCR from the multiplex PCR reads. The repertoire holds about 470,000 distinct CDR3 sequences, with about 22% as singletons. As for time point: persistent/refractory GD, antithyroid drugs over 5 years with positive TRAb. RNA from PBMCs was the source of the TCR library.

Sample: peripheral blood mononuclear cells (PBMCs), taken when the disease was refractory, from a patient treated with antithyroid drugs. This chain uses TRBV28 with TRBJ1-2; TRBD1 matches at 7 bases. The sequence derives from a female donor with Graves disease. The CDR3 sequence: CASSQDRKGYTF. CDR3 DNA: TGTGCCAGCAGTCAGGACAGGAAGGGCTACACCTTC.